This entry is about one T cell receptor beta chain. Matched for age and sex, the controls were healthy donors. It was negative isolation that provided the CD8+ and CD4+ T cells, whereas TEMRA cells were enriched by FACS. The data originate from a study of CD8 T cells in Susac syndrome. Random hexamers primed reverse transcription of about 0.5 to 1 ug RNA. The TCR beta CDR3 was amplified by immunoSEQ multiplex PCR across 54 Vbeta, 13 Jbeta. TCRdb re-called the immunoSEQ multiplex PCR reads with MiXCR, one entry per CDR3 protein. The sample includes over 95,000 distinct CDR3 sequences, around 92% of them seen just once. The CDR3 is 13 amino acids. Trimming took off 7 bases at V and 7 bases at J, with 16 bases between the two ends. Germline V gives CDR1 SGHTA, CDR2 FQGNSA.

The sequenced material came from CD8+ T cells from PBMCs. This TCR was recovered from a human donor in good health. V is TRBV7-2 and J is TRBJ1-2, with a tentative D call TRBD1 (6 bases). DNA for the CDR3: TGTGCCAGCAAAAAGGGGGGGAGTGGTGGCTACACCTTC. This translates into CASKKGGSGGYTF.